This T cell receptor beta chain was identified during a study of cytomegalovirus exposure and HLA in healthy donors (dated by TCRdb to about 2017). A note on the overall study: In an earlier analysis of some 550 of the donors, 250 to 300 Gb of sequence data and approximately 120 million unique TCR beta sequences from about 179 million T cells were reported. An early release covering over 500 HLA-typed donors comprised about 300 gigabases of sequencing data and roughly 86 million unique TCR sequences. The genetic ancestry cluster associated with self-reported Caucasian donors included around four fifths of the roughly 410 genotyped donors. The study aimed to test whether cataloging public T cell receptors could reveal signatures of past pathogen exposure. The T cell repertoires of 550 to 850 subjects were profiled by immunosequencing and related to cytomegalovirus serostatus. A separate validation cohort of approximately 130 different subjects was used in addition to the approximately 670-subject first cohort. To predict cytomegalovirus infection status, the study brought together high-throughput TCR immunosequencing, statistical association of individual TCRs with disease status, and machine learning. A later analysis re-analyzed previously published TCR beta repertoires from approximately 700 donors and added high-resolution HLA genotyping to study TCR occurrence patterns. In the later analysis, no new phenotypic data were used to find candidate immune exposures; instead, reliance was placed on TCR beta sequences and their occurrence across donors. In an earlier analysis of a few hundred of the donors, high-throughput TCR beta sequencing was used to judge whether each TCR beta V gene segment behaved as functional or pseudogenic. Donor age, sex, ethnicity and CMV serostatus were compiled together with the repertoire data. In a later genetic analysis, genome-wide SNP genotypes for about three fifths of the roughly 670 donors were used, and that subset was treated as a discovery cohort. All discovery cohort repertoires had been generated using a single sequencing platform. HLA typing covered class I and class II loci at four-digit resolution. The number of donors typed differed by locus, with roughly 629-640 for A, B, C, DRB1 and DQB1, around 500 for DQA1, 600 to 610 for DPA1, and approximately 470 for DPB1. Roughly five DR-DQ haplotypes were treated as single units for association and clustering because of strong linkage in the cohort. Among around 400 genotyped donors of the cohort, an average of around 220,000 unique TCR beta nucleotide sequences was sequenced per donor, of which about 18% were non-productive.

The method behind the library was the immunoSEQ multiplex PCR assay. The multiplex PCR relied on a mix of 60 forward primers for TCR Vbeta segments and 13 reverse primers for TCR Jbeta segments. The CDR3 region of rearranged TCR beta genes was amplified from genomic DNA with a multiplex PCR assay. The Illumina HiSeq System was used to sequence the amplified TCR beta libraries as 87-base-pair reads. As for the authors' bioinformatics: In a later analysis, roughly 80 million unique TCR beta chains were counted across the approximately 670 repertoires, and roughly 10 million of these chains were shared by at least two donors. Raw reads were error-corrected and collapsed into unique sequences with a nearest-neighbor algorithm that merged closely related sequences to remove PCR and sequencing errors. V, D and J gene segments were assigned by aligning CDR3 sequences to IMGT reference sequences. Each retained sequence needed at least a six-nucleotide match to both a V gene segment and a J gene segment. A rearrangement counted as productive if the CDR3 had no stop codons and remained in frame with V and J, and every other rearrangement counted as non-productive. Following IMGT convention, CDR3 was defined as the stretch from the second conserved V-encoded cysteine to the conserved J-encoded phenylalanine. In an earlier analysis of 587 of the donors, sequences lacking an unambiguous match to a single V gene segment were excluded. In an earlier analysis of 500 to 750 of the donors, V segments were called functional above 56.7% productive rearrangements and were called segregating when the between-donor standard deviation exceeded 5%. A statistical classification framework was built to diagnose cytomegalovirus status from the catalog of TCR beta chain sequences. In a later analysis, TCR nucleotide sequences were compared against IMGT/GENE-DB human TR gene sequences so that V and J genes could be assigned. The TCRdist pipeline was used in a later analysis to assign CDR3 sequences and most-parsimonious VDJ recombination scenarios. In a later analysis, each TCR beta chain was defined by its CDR3 amino acid sequence together with its V-gene family, and reads lacking a unique V-gene family were excluded. As a way to deal with suspected cross-contamination and a sequencing artifact, a later analysis dropped hundreds of nucleotide sequences that were highly shared and had low generation probability. For each public chain, a later analysis derived a clonal expansion index from normalized ranks of inferred template counts within each repertoire. In a later analysis, generation probabilities were computed with a VDJ recombination model fitted to out-of-frame rearrangements, and the resulting probabilities were checked against IGoR. Hypergeometric tests were used in a later analysis to score TCR-TCR, TCR-HLA and TCR-CMV co-occurrence, with a repertoire-size bias correction applied to the TCR pairs. A later analysis estimated false discovery rates by permuting HLA or CMV assignments 20 times. A later analysis grouped co-occurring TCRs with DBSCAN, adding TCRdist sequence similarity when clustering within HLA-allele-positive subsets. For co-occurrence clustering, repertoires with fewer than 30,000 or more than 120,000 public chains were excluded, along with five or six repertoires with anomalous nucleotide sharing. Entries here come from immuneACCESS through TCRdb and include only in-frame sequences with V and J called. Some clones fail to appear in such tables; in the studies checked, an unresolved V gene covers under half of the shortfall, and the cause of the remainder is unknown. V, J and clone size are those of that table, while D and trimming were read from the DNA. This sample gives about 250,000 clones in total; 72% of them show up just once. Of the sample, 2% to 2.5% falls within the top ten clones.

Study-wide conclusions, independent of this receptor: The authors suggested that the approach could potentially be extended to other disease states and immunological phenotypes. An earlier analysis of roughly 570 of the donors showed that most TCR beta V segments appeared in productive rearrangements either about 90% or about 30% of the time, which broadly matched IMGT annotations. Because counts were too low, seventeen rarely observed V segments, including chromosome 9 orphons, were left out of the earlier analysis of a few hundred of the donors. When HLA alleles, especially DR and DQ, strongly co-occurred, TCR associations were difficult to assign to individual alleles. In a later analysis, HLA-associated TCR beta chains showed more clonal expansion and lower generation probabilities than non-associated chains that were equally common. For the cohort, immune exposure information was limited to CMV serostatus. Most CMV-associated TCR beta chains appeared to be HLA-restricted in a later analysis, and the HLA associations seemed to be driven largely by CMV exposure. In a later genetic analysis, a missense DCLRE1C variant was associated with V-gene and J-gene trimming of TCR beta chains, and the association was replicated in an independent cohort. In a later analysis, the rate of TCR association differed among HLA loci, with DRB1 alleles having the most associated TCRs and HLA-C alleles having the fewest. Because HLA typing was missing for some donors at each locus, association tests included only the typed subset. The study gave a list of some 150 TCR beta chains associated with cytomegalovirus. In both the original and validation cohorts, the classifier was reported to diagnose cytomegalovirus status with high specificity and sensitivity. Specific HLA alleles were associated with 15,000 to 20,000 TCR beta sequences at a false discovery rate of 0.05 in a later analysis. In vitro tests confirmed that three of the cytomegalovirus-associated TCR beta chains recognize cytomegalovirus antigens. While some public TCRs were present in many individuals, most TCR sequences turned up only very rarely across donors. In a later analysis, several top co-occurrence clusters were reported to appear linked to parvovirus B19, influenza, CMV and Epstein-Barr virus. In a later genetic analysis, fewer N-insertions in productive TCRs were reported among donors in an Asian-associated ancestry cluster than the roughly 700-donor mean. Sequencing depth was assumed to be roughly uniform across donors in the presence/absence analyses, though that assumption may not hold. A cluster of highly shared sequence variants was judged likely to represent a technical artifact of the sequencing pipeline. A further reported finding was that TCR beta sequences accurately predicted the HLA-A and HLA-B alleles for most subjects in the first cohort. Some IMGT-functional V segments, including TRBV6-2 and TRBV6-3, could not be told apart with the 87-base-pair reads, so those segments were excluded. In this cohort, only TCR beta chains were sequenced, and detectable features were limited by the absence of alpha or paired-chain data. Correlated functional status among segregating V segments might reflect linkage disequilibrium, but an unknown experimental factor could not be ruled out.

In total, 666 healthy bone marrow donors made up the cohort. At the time of sampling, all cohort members were nominally healthy, though unrecorded immune exposures were likely present. The donor tested CMV seronegative, placing the donor among the approximately 400 seronegative members of the cohort. Each donor provided a peripheral blood sample, and peripheral blood mononuclear cells were used for TCR beta sequencing. Genomic DNA was extracted from the blood cell samples with the Qiagen DNeasy Blood Extraction Kit. Worth noting for this clone: It lacks a known antigen. Nothing much larger sits one base from this clone, and base qualities are not available.

Counted from cysteine to phenylalanine, this CDR3 has 15 amino acids. Of all the DNA, just the CDR3 is kept, 45 bases in frame from base 1. The germline V gene encodes CDR1 LGHNT and CDR2 FRNRAP. V is pruned by 7 bases and J by 0 bases, leaving 9 bases of the junction without a gene match. The sample was PBMCs. The TCR comes from a female donor in good health and CMV-seronegative. The receptor chain draws on TRBV12-5 and TRBJ2-7, with TRBD1 matching 7 junction bases. CDR3 sequence: CASATGAVPSYEQYF. The DNA is TGTGCTAGTGCCACAGGGGCGGTACCCTCCTACGAGCAGTACTTC.